A selection of T cell receptor beta chains follows, all from one sample in a study of shared clonotypes between healthy human individuals. Repertoires were generated with immunoSEQ multiplex PCR, while TCRdb's copy carries only in-frame clones and drops some. The table records 2,100,000 or so clones, nearly 97% of them present only once. Sequenced material: naive CD4+ T cells sorted from blood. The source is a man younger than 35 in good health. The CDR3 runs from the conserved cysteine through the conserved F or W. D genes are given only for firm matches. Some rows have no size entry. The others give once, few or many, or a class for an expanded clone.

d_gene	v_gene	j_gene	abundance	CDR3aa	CDR3nt
TRBD1	TRBV6-1	TRBJ2-3	-	CASSRDRGSDTQYF	TGTGCCAGCAGCAGGGACAGGGGATCAGATACGCAGTATTTT
-	TRBV25-1	TRBJ1-2	-	CASSANRVNYGYTF	TGTGCCAGCAGTGCCAACAGGGTTAACTATGGCTACACCTTC
TRBD1	TRBV18	TRBJ2-1	once	CASSQATGGTYNEQFF	TGTGCCAGCTCACAGGCGACAGGGGGGACCTACAATGAGCAGTTCTTC
-	TRBV11-2	TRBJ1-3	-	CASSLVKGTGNTIYF	TGTGCCAGCAGCTTAGTCAAGGGAACTGGAAACACCATATATTTT
TRBD2	TRBV6-5	TRBJ2-7	-	CASSRSGRAGEQYF	TGTGCCAGCAGTAGAAGCGGGAGGGCGGGCGAGCAGTACTTC
-	TRBV19	TRBJ2-7	few	CASSIGGSSYEQYF	TGTGCCAGTAGTATCGGAGGAAGCTCCTACGAGCAGTACTTC
-	TRBV2	TRBJ1-2	-	CASSEQADKGYTF	TGTGCCAGCAGTGAGCAGGCCGATAAGGGCTACACCTTC
TRBD1	TRBV28	TRBJ1-2	-	CASSIRDRFIDGYTF	TGTGCCAGCAGTATCAGGGACAGGTTCATAGATGGCTACACCTTC
-	TRBV10-3	TRBJ2-1	-	CAISGTAGSYNEQFF	TGTGCCATCAGCGGGACAGCGGGAAGCTACAATGAGCAGTTCTTC
-	TRBV7-9	TRBJ2-6	-	CASGLGANVLTF	TGTGCCAGTGGTCTCGGGGCCAACGTCCTGACTTTC
TRBD1	TRBV18	TRBJ1-6	-	CASSPLTGTGLEAPLHF	TGTGCCAGCTCACCACTGACCGGGACAGGCCTCGAGGCACCCCTCCACTTT
-	TRBV15	TRBJ2-7	once	CATSRDPEVIYEQYF	TGTGCTACCAGCAGAGATCCTGAAGTGATCTACGAGCAGTACTTC
TRBD2	TRBV2	TRBJ2-2	once	CASSEGLANTGELFF	TGTGCCAGCAGTGAGGGACTAGCTAACACCGGGGAGCTGTTTTTT
-	TRBV27	TRBJ1-1	once	CASRVVRSSTEAFF	TGTGCCAGCAGGGTGGTGAGATCGAGTACTGAAGCTTTCTTT
TRBD1	TRBV10-3	TRBJ1-6	-	CASSYGTGGLDSPLHF	TGTGCCAGCAGTTATGGGACAGGGGGACTTGATTCACCCCTCCACTTT
-	TRBV6-6	TRBJ1-6	once	CASSYGSSYNSPLHF	TGTGCCAGCAGTTACGGTAGCTCCTATAATTCACCCCTCCACTTT
-	TRBV28	TRBJ2-1	once	CASSTGNEQFF	TGTGCCAGCAGTACCGGTAATGAGCAGTTCTTC